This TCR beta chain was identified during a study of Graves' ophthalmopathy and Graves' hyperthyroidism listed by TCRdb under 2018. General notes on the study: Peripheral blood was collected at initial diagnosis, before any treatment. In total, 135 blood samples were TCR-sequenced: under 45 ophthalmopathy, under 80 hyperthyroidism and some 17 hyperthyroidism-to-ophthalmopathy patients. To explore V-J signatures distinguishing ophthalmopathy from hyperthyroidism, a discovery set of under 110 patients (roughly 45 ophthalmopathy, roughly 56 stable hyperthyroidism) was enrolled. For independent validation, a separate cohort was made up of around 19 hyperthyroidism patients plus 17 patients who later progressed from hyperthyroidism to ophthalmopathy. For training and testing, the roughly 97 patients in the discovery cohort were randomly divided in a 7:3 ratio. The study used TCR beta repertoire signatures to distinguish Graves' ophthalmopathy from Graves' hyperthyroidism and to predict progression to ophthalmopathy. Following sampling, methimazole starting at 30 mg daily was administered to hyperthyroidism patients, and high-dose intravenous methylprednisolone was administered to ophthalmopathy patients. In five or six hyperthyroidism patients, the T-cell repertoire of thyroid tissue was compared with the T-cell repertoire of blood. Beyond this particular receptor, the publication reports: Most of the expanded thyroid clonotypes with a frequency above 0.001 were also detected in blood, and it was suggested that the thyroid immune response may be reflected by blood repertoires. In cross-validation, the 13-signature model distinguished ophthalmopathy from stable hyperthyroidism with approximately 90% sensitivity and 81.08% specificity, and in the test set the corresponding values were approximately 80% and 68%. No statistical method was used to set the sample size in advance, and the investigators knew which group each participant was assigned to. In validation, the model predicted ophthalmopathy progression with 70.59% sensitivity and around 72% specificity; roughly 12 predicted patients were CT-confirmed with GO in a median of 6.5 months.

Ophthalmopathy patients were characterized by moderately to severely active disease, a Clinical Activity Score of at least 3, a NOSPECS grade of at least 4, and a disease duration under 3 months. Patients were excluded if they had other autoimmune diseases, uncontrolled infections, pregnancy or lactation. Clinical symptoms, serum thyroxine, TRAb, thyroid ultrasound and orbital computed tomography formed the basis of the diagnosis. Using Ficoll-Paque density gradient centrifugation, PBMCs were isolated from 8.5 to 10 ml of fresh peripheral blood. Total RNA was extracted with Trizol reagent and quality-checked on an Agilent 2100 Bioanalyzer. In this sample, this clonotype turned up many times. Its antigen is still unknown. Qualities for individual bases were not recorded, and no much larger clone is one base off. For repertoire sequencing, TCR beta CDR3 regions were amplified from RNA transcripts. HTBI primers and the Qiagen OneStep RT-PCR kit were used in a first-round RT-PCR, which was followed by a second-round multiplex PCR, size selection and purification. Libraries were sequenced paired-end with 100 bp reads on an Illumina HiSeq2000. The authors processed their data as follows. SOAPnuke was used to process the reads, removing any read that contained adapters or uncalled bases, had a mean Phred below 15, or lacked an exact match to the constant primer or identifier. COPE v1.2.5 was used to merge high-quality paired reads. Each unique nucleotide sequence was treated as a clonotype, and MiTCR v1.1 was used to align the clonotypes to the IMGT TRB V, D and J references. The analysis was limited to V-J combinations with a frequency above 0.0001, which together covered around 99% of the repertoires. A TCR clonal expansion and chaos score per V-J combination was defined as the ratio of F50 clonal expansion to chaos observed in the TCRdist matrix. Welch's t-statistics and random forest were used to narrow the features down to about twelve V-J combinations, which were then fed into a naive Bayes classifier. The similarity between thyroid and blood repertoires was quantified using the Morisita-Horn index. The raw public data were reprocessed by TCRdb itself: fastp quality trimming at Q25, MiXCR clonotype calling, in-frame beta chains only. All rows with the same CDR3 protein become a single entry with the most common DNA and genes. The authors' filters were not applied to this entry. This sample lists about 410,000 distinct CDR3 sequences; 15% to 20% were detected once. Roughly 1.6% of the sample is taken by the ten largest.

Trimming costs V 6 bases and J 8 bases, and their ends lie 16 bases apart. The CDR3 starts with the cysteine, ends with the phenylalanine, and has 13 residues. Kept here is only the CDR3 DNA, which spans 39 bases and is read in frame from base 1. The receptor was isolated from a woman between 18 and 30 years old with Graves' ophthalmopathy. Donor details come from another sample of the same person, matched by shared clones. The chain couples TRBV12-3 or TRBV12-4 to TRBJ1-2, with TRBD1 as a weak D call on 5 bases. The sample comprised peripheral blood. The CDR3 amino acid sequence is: CASRTTLGGGYTF. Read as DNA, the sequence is TGTGCCAGCAGGACGACCCTTGGGGGAGGCTACACCTTC.